This T cell receptor beta chain was recovered during a study of T cell responses to AZD1222 COVID-19 vaccine. For the study at large: Second doses that came at about 4 or about 12 weeks were put together.

Germline V gene data show CDR1 as MDHEN and CDR2 as SYDVKM. This CDR3 is 15 amino acids long. V was clipped by 7 bases and J by 3 bases, with 18 bases between them. Sequencing was performed with immunoSEQ multiplex PCR; in TCRdb, only in-frame clones are kept and a portion is missing. This table has about 120,000 clones, approximately 85% appearing once. The sequence was obtained from an adult in good health. The V call is TRBV28, the J call TRBJ1-2; the D gene is possibly TRBD1 (5 bases). This material consisted of peripheral blood, taken on day 0 of AZD1222 vaccination. The CDR3 reads CASNPGLGRDYGYTF. CDR3 nucleotide sequence: TGTGCCAGCAACCCGGGACTGGGAAGGGACTATGGCTACACCTTC.